These 6 T cell receptor beta chains came from one sample sequenced in a study of PD-1 blockade in classical Hodgkin lymphoma. Libraries were prepared by immunoSEQ multiplex PCR; TCRdb keeps only in-frame clonotypes and omits some of them. This table has about 36,000 clones, roughly two thirds appearing once. Brentuximab vedotin exposure varied among the patients, all of whom had relapsed after autologous stem cell transplantation. Material: peripheral blood mononuclear cells (PBMCs), obtained before the second cycle of nivolumab. Receptors were obtained from a human donor with classical Hodgkin lymphoma.

On this clone itself: The sample carries other DNA sequences with the same CDR3. CDR3 loop: CASSAGTGNQPQHF. The CDR3 DNA is TGCGCCAGCAGCGCCGGGACGGGGAATCAGCCCCAGCATTTT. The chain carries TRBV5-1 and TRBJ1-5; possible D gene TRBD1, 5 bases. Germline CDR1 is SGHRS and CDR2 is YFSETQ. This CDR3 region has 14 residues. Trimming shortened V by 4 bases and J by 4 bases, and 12 bases separated the two germline ends.

The chain recombines TRBV7-2 with TRBJ1-1; D remains unclear. Trimming took off 1 base at V and 1 base at J, with 4 bases between the two ends. This CDR3 comprises 13 residues. From germline, CDR1 is SGHTA and CDR2 FQGNSA. As DNA, the CDR3 is TGTGCCAGCAGCTTAGTCTGGAACACTGAAGCTTTCTTT. It yields the protein CASSLVWNTEAFF.

V and J are TRBV5-6 and TRBJ2-1; D not certain. Germline V gene sequence: CDR1 SGHDT, CDR2 YYEEEE. Trimming removed 0 bases at V and 9 bases at J, with 7 bases between. This CDR3 has 12 amino acids. CDR3 coding DNA: TGTGCCAGCAGCTTGGATGTTTTTGAGCAGTTCTTC. Protein product: CASSLDVFEQFF.

CDR3 DNA: TGCGCCAGCAGCCAAGATCATGGGGCCTATGGCTACACCTTC. Its translation: CASSQDHGAYGYTF. The rearrangement uses TRBV4-3 and TRBJ1-2, with D perhaps TRBD1 (5 bases). The CDR3 spans 14 residues. The V end was cut by 0 bases, the J end by 4 bases, with 9 bases between. Germline V gives CDR1 LGHNA, CDR2 YSLEER.

The V gene is TRBV5-4, the J gene TRBJ1-5, with TRBD1 as a possible D gene (5 bases). Germline CDR1 is SGHNT and CDR2 is YYREEE (reference sequence). The length of the CDR3 is 15 residues. Between the trimmed V and J ends, which lost 0 bases and 7 bases, there was a span of 14 bases. DNA for the CDR3: TGTGCCAGCAGCTTGGACCAGGGTCTGGGACAGCCCCAGCATTTT. It codes for CASSLDQGLGQPQHF.

Regarding this clone: The sample has other DNA sequences that encode this CDR3 too. J is TRBJ1-5 and V is TRBV7-6; the D gene is possibly TRBD1 (6 bases). The CDR3 has 15 residues. V shed 4 bases and J shed 2 bases, with 12 bases lying between them. Germline values: CDR1 SGHVS, CDR2 FNYEAQ. The CDR3 protein is CASSSVGGGNQPQHF. The CDR3 nucleotides read TGTGCCAGCAGCTCCGTGGGGGGCGGCAATCAGCCCCAGCATTTT.